Below, 2 T cell receptor beta chains from the same sample are listed, as sequenced in a study of graft-versus-host responses after intestinal transplantation. No antigens are known for them. TCRdb's table, derived via immunoSEQ multiplex PCR, lists solely in-frame clones and lacks some. This sample has over 90,000 clones; 93% occur once, and the top ten carry 1.2%. Source: unstimulated CD8+ T cells sorted from spleen or lymph node cells, taken before intestinal transplant. These receptor sequences come from a human donor who received an intestinal transplant.

V gene TRBV11-2 combines with J gene TRBJ2-1; tentatively, D is TRBD2 (5 bases). The CDR3 sequence is 15 residues long. Germline V gives CDR1 SGHAT, CDR2 FQNNGV. The germline V and J ends were trimmed by 0 bases and 2 bases, with 8 bases remaining between them. CDR3 loop: CASSLDMGAYNEQFF. CDR3 nucleotide sequence: TGTGCCAGCAGCTTAGATATGGGAGCCTACAATGAGCAGTTCTTC.

V usage is TRBV2 and J usage is TRBJ1-1, with D unclear. The ends were cut back, 10 bases at V and 6 bases at J, with 18 bases in the middle. Germline CDR1 SNHLY, CDR2 FYNNEI. The CDR3 loop spans 13 amino acids. The CDR3 coding sequence is TGTGCCACCAAAGGAAACATGAAGCCTGAAGCTTTCTTT. As protein: CATKGNMKPEAFF.